This note documents a single TCR beta chain sequence. The antigen is unknown. The CDR3 sequence is 13 residues long. Germline CDR1 reads MNHNS; CDR2 reads SASEGT. The source of the sample is a study of monozygotic twins with inflammatory bowel disease. Following a re-call of the 5' RACE reads, TCRdb has one entry per CDR3 protein and lacks DNA. There are 150,000 to 200,000 distinct CDR3 sequences in the sample, with more than 2.5% held by the top ten. General observations from the study: Among IBD patients, fewer clonotypes were shared with others than among healthy twins, especially with disease activity. Differences in immunosuppressive treatment may have been a source of added variability in patient repertoires. Diversity of TCRbeta measured by inverse Simpson was lower in IBD patients than in healthy co-twins.

The source material was blood. This receptor was obtained from a human donor with ulcerative colitis or Crohn's disease, or a healthy co-twin of an affected twin (not recorded which). V gene TRBV6-1 combines with J gene TRBJ2-7. The CDR3 here is CASSEAGDYEQYF.